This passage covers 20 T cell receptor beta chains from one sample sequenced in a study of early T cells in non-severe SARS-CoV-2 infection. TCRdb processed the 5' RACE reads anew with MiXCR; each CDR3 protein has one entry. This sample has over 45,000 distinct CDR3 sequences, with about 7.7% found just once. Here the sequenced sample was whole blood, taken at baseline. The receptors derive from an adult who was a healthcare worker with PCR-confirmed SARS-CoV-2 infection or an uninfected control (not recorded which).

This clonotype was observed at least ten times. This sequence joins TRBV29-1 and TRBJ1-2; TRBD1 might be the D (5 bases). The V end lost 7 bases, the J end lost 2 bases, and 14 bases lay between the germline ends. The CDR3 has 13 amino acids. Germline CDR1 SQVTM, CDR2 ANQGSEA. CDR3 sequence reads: CSALDGGNYGYTF. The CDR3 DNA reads TGCAGCGCCCTGGATGGGGGAAACTATGGCTACACCTTC.

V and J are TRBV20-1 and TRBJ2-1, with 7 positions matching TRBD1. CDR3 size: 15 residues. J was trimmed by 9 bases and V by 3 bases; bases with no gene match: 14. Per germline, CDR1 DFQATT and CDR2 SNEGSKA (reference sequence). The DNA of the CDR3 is TGCAGTGCTAGGGTCGGAACAGGGGAATTCGGTGAGCAGTTCTTC. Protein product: CSARVGTGEFGEQFF.

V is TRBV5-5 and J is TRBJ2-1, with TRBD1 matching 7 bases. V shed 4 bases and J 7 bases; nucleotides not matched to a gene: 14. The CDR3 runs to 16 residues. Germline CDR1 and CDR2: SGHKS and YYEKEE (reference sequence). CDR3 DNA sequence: TGTGCCAGCAGCCCAACACAGGGGAGAGGTTGGAATGAGCAGTTCTTC. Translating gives CASSPTQGRGWNEQFF.

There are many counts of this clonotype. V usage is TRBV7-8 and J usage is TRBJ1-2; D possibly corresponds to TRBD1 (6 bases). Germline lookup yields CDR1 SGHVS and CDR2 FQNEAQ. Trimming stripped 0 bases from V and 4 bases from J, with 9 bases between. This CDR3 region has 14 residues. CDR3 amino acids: CASSLADRTYGYTF. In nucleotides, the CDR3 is TGTGCCAGCAGCTTAGCTGACAGGACCTATGGCTACACCTTC.

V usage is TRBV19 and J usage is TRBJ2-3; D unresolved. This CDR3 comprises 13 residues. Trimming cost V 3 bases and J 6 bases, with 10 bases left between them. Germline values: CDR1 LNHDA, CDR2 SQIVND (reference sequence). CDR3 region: CASSMAGADTQYF. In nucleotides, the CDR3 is TGTGCCAGTAGTATGGCCGGAGCGGATACGCAGTATTTT.

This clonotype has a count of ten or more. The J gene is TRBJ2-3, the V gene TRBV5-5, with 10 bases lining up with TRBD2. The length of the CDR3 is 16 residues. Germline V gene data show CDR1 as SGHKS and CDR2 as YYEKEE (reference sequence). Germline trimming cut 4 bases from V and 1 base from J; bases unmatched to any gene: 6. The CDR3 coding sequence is TGTGCCAGCAGCGAACTAGCGGGGTATGGCACAGATACGCAGTATTTT. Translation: CASSELAGYGTDTQYF.

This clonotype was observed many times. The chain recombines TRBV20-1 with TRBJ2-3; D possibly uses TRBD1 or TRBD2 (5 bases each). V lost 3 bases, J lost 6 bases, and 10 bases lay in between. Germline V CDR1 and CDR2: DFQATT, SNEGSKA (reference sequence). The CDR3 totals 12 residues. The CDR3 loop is CSARGPADTQYF. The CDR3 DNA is TGCAGTGCTAGGGGACCGGCCGATACGCAGTATTTT.

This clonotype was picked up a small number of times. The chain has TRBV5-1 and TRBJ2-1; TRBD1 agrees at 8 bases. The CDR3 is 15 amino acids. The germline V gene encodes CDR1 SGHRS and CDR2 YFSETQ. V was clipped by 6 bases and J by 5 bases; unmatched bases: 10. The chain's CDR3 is CASTLRTGRDNEQFF. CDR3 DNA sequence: TGCGCCAGCACACTTCGGACAGGGAGAGACAATGAGCAGTTCTTC.

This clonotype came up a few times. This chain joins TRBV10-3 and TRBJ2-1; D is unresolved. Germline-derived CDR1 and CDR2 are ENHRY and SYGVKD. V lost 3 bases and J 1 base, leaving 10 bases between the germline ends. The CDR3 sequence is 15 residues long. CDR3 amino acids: CAISDLSESYNEQFF. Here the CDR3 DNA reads TGTGCCATCAGTGATCTTTCGGAGTCCTACAATGAGCAGTTCTTC.

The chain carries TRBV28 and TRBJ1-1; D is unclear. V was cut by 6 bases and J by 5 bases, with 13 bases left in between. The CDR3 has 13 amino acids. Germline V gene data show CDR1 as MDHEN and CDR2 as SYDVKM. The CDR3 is CASRYEGRTEAFF. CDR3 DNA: TGTGCCAGCAGATATGAGGGCCGGACTGAAGCTTTCTTT.

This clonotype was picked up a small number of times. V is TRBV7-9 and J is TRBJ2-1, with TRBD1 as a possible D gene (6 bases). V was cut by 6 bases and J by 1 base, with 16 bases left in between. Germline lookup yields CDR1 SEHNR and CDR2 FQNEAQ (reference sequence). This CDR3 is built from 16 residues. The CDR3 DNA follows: TGTGCCAGCAGTTGGACGGACAGTCGGTCCTACAATGAGCAGTTCTTC. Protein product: CASSWTDSRSYNEQFF.

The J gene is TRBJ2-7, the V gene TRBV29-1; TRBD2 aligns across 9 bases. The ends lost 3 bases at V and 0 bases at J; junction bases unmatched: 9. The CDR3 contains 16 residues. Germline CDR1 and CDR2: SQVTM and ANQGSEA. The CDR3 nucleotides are TGCAGCGTTGACGGGCTAGCGGGATACGGCTCCTACGAGCAGTACTTC. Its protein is CSVDGLAGYGSYEQYF.

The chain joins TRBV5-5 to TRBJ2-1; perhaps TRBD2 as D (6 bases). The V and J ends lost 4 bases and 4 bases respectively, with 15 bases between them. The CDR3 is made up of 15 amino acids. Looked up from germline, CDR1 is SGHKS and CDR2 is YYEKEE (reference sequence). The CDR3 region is CASSPFTSPYNEQFF. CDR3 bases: TGTGCCAGCAGCCCCTTTACTAGCCCTTACAATGAGCAGTTCTTC.

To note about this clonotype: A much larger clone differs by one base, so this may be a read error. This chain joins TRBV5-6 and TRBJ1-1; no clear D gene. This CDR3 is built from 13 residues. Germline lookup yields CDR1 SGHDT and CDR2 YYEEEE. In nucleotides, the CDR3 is TGTGGCAGCAGCTTGTTGGCTTCGATTGAAGCTTTCTTT. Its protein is CGSSLLASIEAFF. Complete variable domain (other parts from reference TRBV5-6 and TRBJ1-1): DAGVTQSPTHLIKTRGQQVTLRCSPKSGHDTVSWYQQALGQGPQFIFQYYEEEERQRGNFPDRFSGHQFPNYSSELNVNALLLGDSALYLCGSSLLASIEAFFGQGTRLTVV.

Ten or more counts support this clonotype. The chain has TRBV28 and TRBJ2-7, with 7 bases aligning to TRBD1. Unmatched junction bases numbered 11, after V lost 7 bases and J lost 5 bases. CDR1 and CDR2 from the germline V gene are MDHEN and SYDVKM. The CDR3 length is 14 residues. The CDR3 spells CASIPTGSVHEQYF. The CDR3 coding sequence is TGTGCCAGCATCCCGACAGGGTCCGTTCACGAGCAGTACTTC.

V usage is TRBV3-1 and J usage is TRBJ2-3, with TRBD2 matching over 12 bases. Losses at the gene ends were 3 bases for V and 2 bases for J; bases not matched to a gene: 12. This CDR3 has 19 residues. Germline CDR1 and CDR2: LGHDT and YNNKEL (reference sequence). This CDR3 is CASSQGGLAGIYFTDTQYF. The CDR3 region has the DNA TGTGCCAGCAGCCAGGGGGGACTAGCGGGTATCTACTTCACAGATACGCAGTATTTT.

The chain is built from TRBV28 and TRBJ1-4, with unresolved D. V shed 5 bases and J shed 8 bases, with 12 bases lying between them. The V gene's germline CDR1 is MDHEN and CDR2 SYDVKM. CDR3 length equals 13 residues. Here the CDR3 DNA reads TGTGCCAGCAGTCCCTCTGGGCGGGAAAAACTGTTTTTT. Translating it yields CASSPSGREKLFF.

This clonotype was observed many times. The CDR3 DNA reads TGTGCCATCAGTGATGGGTACCGCGACCAAGAGACCCAGTACTTC. This encodes CAISDGYRDQETQYF. The chain joins TRBV10-3 to TRBJ2-5; D not resolved. CDR1 and CDR2 (germline): ENHRY, SYGVKD. Trimming removed 3 bases from V and 0 bases from J, with 11 bases in between. The CDR3 consists of 15 residues.

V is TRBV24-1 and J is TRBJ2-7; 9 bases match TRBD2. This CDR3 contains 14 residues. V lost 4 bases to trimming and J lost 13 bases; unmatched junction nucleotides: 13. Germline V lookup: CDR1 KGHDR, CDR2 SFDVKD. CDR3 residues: CATSDSRLAEGKYF. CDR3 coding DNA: TGTGCCACCAGTGACTCAAGACTAGCGGAGGGGAAATACTTC.

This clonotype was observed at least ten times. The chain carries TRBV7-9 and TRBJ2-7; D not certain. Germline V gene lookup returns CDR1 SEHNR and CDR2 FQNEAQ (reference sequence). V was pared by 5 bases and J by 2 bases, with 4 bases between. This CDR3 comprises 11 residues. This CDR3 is CASSITYEQYF. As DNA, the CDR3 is TGTGCCAGCAGCATCACCTACGAGCAGTACTTC.